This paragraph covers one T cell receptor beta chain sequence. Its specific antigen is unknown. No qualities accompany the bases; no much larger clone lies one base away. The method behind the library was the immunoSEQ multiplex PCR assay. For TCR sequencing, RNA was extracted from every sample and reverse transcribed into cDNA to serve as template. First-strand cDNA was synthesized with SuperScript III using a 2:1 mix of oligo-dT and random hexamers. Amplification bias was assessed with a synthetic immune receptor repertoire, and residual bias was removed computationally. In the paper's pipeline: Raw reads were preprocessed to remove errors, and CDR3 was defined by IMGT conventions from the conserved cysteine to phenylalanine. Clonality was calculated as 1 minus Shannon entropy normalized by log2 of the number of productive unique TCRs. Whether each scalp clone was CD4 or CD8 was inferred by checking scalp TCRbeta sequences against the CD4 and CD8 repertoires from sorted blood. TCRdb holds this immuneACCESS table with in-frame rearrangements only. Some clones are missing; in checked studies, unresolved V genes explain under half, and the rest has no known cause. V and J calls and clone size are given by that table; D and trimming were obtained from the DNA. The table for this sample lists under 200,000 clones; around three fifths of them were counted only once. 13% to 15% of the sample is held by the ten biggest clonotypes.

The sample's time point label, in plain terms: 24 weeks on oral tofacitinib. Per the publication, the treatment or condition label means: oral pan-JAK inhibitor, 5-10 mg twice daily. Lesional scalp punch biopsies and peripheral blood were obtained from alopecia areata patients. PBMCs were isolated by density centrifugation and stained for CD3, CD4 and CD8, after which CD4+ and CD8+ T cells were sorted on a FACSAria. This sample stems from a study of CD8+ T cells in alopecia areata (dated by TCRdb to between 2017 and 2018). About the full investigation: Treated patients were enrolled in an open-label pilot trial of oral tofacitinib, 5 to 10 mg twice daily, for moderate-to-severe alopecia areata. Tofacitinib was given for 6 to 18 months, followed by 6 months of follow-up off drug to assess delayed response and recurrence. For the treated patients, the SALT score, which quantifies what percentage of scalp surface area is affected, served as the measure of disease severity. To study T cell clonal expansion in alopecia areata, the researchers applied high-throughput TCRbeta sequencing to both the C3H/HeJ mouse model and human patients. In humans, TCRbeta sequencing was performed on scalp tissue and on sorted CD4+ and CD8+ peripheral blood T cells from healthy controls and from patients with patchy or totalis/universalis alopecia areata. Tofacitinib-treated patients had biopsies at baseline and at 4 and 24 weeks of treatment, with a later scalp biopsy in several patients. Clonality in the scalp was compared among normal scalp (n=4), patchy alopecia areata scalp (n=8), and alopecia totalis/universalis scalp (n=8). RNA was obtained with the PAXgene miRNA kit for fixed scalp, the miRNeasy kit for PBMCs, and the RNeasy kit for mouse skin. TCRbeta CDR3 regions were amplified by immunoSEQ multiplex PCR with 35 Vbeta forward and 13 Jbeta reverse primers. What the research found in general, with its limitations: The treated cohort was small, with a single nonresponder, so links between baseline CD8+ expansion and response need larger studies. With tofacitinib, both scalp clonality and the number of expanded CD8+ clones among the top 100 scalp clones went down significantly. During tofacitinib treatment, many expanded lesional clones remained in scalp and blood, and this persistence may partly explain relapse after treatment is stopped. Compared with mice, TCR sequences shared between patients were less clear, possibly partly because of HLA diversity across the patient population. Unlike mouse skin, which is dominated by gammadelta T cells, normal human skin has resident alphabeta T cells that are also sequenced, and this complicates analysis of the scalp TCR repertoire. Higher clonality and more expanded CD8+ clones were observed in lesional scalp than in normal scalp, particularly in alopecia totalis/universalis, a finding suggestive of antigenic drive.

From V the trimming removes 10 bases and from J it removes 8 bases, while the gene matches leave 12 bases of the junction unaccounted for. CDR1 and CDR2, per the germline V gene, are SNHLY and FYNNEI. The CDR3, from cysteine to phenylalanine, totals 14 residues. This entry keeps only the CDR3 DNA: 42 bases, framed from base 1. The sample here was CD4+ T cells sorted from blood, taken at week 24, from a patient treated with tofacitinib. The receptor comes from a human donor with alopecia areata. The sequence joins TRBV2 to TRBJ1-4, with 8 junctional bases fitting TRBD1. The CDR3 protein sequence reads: CATSSDRGSEKLFF. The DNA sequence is TGTGCCACCTCCAGCGACAGGGGAAGCGAAAAACTGTTTTTT.